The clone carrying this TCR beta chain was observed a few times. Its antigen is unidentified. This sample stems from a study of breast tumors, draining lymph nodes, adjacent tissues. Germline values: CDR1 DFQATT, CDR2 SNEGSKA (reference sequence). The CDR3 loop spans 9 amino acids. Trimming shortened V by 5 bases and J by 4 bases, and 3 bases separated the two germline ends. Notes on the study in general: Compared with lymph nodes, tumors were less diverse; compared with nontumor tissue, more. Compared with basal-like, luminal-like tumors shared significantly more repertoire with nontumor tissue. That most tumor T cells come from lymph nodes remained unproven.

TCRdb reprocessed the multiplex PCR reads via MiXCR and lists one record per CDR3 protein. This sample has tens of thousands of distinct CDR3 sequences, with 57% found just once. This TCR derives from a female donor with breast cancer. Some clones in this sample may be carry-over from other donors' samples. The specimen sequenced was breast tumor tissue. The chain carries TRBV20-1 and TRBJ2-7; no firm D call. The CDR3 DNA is TGCAGTGCTGGGTACGAGCAGTACTTC. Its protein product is CSAGYEQYF.